A single sample gave rise to the 32 T cell receptor beta chains below, sequenced in a study of T cell responses to AZD1222 COVID-19 vaccine. Repertoires were generated with immunoSEQ multiplex PCR, while TCRdb's copy carries only in-frame clones and drops some. This sample yields roughly 190,000 clones, of which approximately 90% are seen a single time; approximately 0.97% belongs to the top ten. The sequenced sample was peripheral blood, obtained on day 0 of AZD1222 vaccination. Receptors were obtained from an adult in good health.

CDR3 nucleotide sequence: TGTGCCAGCAGTATCGGGACCACTGAAGCTTTCTTT. Its translation: CASSIGTTEAFF. The chain joins TRBV28 to TRBJ1-1; a weak D match, TRBD1 (5 bases). The CDR3 has 12 amino acids. The germline V and J ends were trimmed by 5 bases and 4 bases, with 8 bases remaining between them. In germline, CDR1 is MDHEN, CDR2 SYDVKM.

The chain joins TRBV7-9 to TRBJ2-3, with 8 bases identical to TRBD1. J gave up 3 bases and V 5 bases, and 7 bases lay outside the gene matches. Germline V gene lookup returns CDR1 SEHNR and CDR2 FQNEAQ (reference sequence). The CDR3 is 15 residues long. The CDR3 sequence: CASSHTGGRTDTQYF. In DNA, the CDR3 is TGTGCCAGCAGCCACACAGGGGGTAGGACAGATACGCAGTATTTT.

This chain joins TRBV7-9 and TRBJ1-1; no firm D call. The CDR3 has 13 residues. V was clipped by 3 bases and J by 5 bases, with 10 bases between them. Germline loops: CDR1 SEHNR, CDR2 FQNEAQ (reference sequence). The CDR3 sequence: CASSFLPGTEAFF. The DNA for the CDR3 is TGTGCCAGCAGCTTCCTACCGGGGACTGAAGCTTTCTTT.

This clone was counted a single time. The genes are TRBV16 and TRBJ1-2; D perhaps matches TRBD1 (5 bases). This CDR3 is 13 amino acids long. The germline V and J ends were trimmed by 6 bases and 6 bases, with 14 bases remaining between them. In germline, CDR1 is KGHSY, CDR2 FQNENV. The CDR3 spells CASSLVGGNGYTF. The CDR3 DNA reads as TGTGCCAGCAGTCTTGTCGGGGGGAATGGCTACACCTTC. The whole variable domain, remainder taken from reference TRBV16 and TRBJ1-2, is GEEVAQTPKHLVRGEGQKAKLYCAPIKGHSYVFWYQQVLKNEFKFLISFQNENVFDETGMPKERFSAKCLPNSPCSLEIQATKLEDSAVYFCASSLVGGNGYTFGSGTRLTVV.

V usage is TRBV25-1 and J usage is TRBJ2-5; D is undetermined. Trimming removed 4 bases at V and 4 bases at J, with 7 bases between. This CDR3 spans 12 amino acids. Germline CDR1 reads MGHDK; CDR2 reads SYGVNS. The CDR3 sequence: CASSGARETQYF. The CDR3 DNA reads as TGTGCCAGCAGTGGTGCACGAGAGACCCAGTACTTC.

The chain employs TRBV19 and TRBJ2-7; 12 bases are shared with TRBD2. Germline values: CDR1 LNHDA, CDR2 SQIVND (reference sequence). Trimming took 5 bases from V and 3 from J; bases not matched to a gene: 2. The CDR3 spans 14 residues. The CDR3 spells CASSASGRVYEQYF. CDR3 DNA: TGTGCCAGTAGTGCTAGCGGGAGGGTCTACGAGCAGTACTTC.

This chain links TRBV2 with TRBJ1-1, with D possibly TRBD1 on 5 matching bases. V was clipped by 4 bases and J by 5 bases, with 17 bases between them. Looked up from germline, CDR1 is SNHLY and CDR2 is FYNNEI. The CDR3 loop spans 15 amino acids. CDR3 sequence (DNA): TGTGCCAGCAGTGCATCGACAGCGCCTGGAACTGAAGCTTTCTTT. It is translated as CASSASTAPGTEAFF. The full variable domain, in which reference TRBV2 and TRBJ1-1 provide the parts outside the CDR3, is EPEVTQTPSHQVTQMGQEVILRCVPISNHLYFYWYRQILGQKVEFLVSFYNNEISEKSEIFDDQFSVERPDGSNFTLKIRSTKLEDSAMYFCASSASTAPGTEAFFGQGTRLTVV.

This chain uses TRBV28 with TRBJ1-6, with 11 bases aligning to TRBD1. This CDR3 spans 16 amino acids. Per germline, CDR1 MDHEN and CDR2 SYDVKM. Trimming removed 7 bases from V and 7 bases from J; junction bases left unmatched: 9. In DNA form, the CDR3 reads TGTGCCAGCAACCAGGGGGGGGACAGGGGGAATTCACCCCTCCACTTT. Its translation is CASNQGGDRGNSPLHF. Drawing the rest from reference TRBV28 and TRBJ1-6, the complete variable domain is DVKVTQSSRYLVKRTGEKVFLECVQDMDHENMFWYRQDPGLGLRLIYFSYDVKMKEKGDIPEGYSVSREKKERFSLILESASTNQTSMYLCASNQGGDRGNSPLHFGNGTRLTVT.

The J gene is TRBJ2-1, the V gene TRBV29-1; D perhaps matches TRBD1 (6 bases). V was shortened by 6 bases and J by 10 bases, with 19 bases between the two germline ends. The CDR3 runs to 13 residues. Germline CDR1 and CDR2: SQVTM and ANQGSEA. The CDR3 DNA follows: TGCAGCGTGGTTACTAGTGGGGGCGGGGAGCAGTTCTTC. The encoded protein is CSVVTSGGGEQFF.

Concerning this clone: Its ends do not fully match the called genes, so a read error is possible. The rearrangement joins TRBV6-2 or TRBV6-3 to TRBJ2-7, with TRBD2 matching 10 bases. This CDR3 is built from 14 residues. The germline V gene has CDR1 MNHEY and CDR2 SVGEGT. The CDR3 region is CASSYSSASGGPFF. The DNA for the CDR3 is TGTGCCAGCAGTTACTCTTCGGCTAGCGGGGGCCCTTTCTTC.

The CDR3 DNA reads TGTGCCAGCAGTTACGGGCTAGCGGGACGCACAGATACGCAGTATTTT. Its protein is CASSYGLAGRTDTQYF. The V gene is TRBV6-5, the J gene TRBJ2-3; 9 nucleotides align to TRBD2. Germline V CDR1 and CDR2: MNHEY, SVGAGI. The CDR3 runs 16 residues. Unmatched junction bases numbered 4, after V lost 2 bases and J lost 1 base.

The chain joins TRBV19 to TRBJ1-2; D is ambiguous. Germline-derived CDR1 and CDR2 are LNHDA and SQIVND (reference sequence). The CDR3 extends over 16 amino acids. The V end lost 3 bases, the J end lost 0 bases, and 14 bases lay between the germline ends. In nucleotides, the CDR3 is TGTGCCAGTAGTATTTCCTCAGGCCCACCTAACTATGGCTACACCTTC. Protein: CASSISSGPPNYGYTF.

CDR3 DNA: TGTGCCAGCAGCCCCACTCAGCCCCAGCATTTT. Its protein product is CASSPTQPQHF. This chain joins TRBV5-6 and TRBJ1-5; D remains unclear. CDR3 length: 11 residues. Trimming left V 4 bases short and J 6 bases short, with 5 bases between. Germline V CDR1 and CDR2: SGHDT, YYEEEE.

This chain connects TRBV6-1 to TRBJ2-4, with TRBD2 as a possible D gene (5 bases). The CDR3 is 19 amino acids. Germline V gene data show CDR1 as MNHNS and CDR2 as SASEGT. Trimming removed 4 bases from V and 0 bases from J, with 22 bases in between. DNA of the CDR3: TGTGCCAGCAGTGGGCATGAGGGCCTCTCCCGGCTAGCCAAAAACATTCAGTACTTC. This sequence encodes CASSGHEGLSRLAKNIQYF.

This clone was detected only once. This chain connects TRBV3-1 (or the pseudogene TRBV3-2) to TRBJ2-7, with 14 bases that match TRBD2. This CDR3 has 16 amino acids. Unmatched junction bases numbered 3, after V lost 5 bases and J lost 0 bases. In germline, CDR1 is LGHDT, CDR2 YNNKEL (reference sequence). CDR3 amino acids: CASSYGTSGGSYEQYF. CDR3 nucleotide sequence: TGTGCCAGCAGCTACGGGACTAGCGGGGGCTCCTACGAGCAGTACTTC.

The chain recombines TRBV5-1 with TRBJ1-3, with D perhaps TRBD1 (6 bases). The germline V gene has CDR1 SGHRS and CDR2 YFSETQ. The CDR3 contains 16 residues. The V gene lost 2 bases and the J gene lost 1 base, with 13 bases spanning the gap. The CDR3 DNA reads TGCGCCAGCAGCTTAGGCGGGGGCGCTTCTGGAAACACCATATATTTT. Its translation: CASSLGGGASGNTIYF.

The gene calls are TRBV7-2 and TRBJ2-2; D gene uncertain. Deletions cut 2 bases from V and 4 bases from J, with 8 bases between. CDR1 is SGHTA, CDR2 FQGNSA, per germline. There are 14 residues in the CDR3. The CDR3 is CASSLWGSTGELFF. The CDR3, as DNA: TGTGCCAGCAGCTTATGGGGTAGCACCGGGGAGCTGTTTTTT.

This chain links TRBV7-2 with TRBJ2-7; D gene unclear. V shed 5 bases and J shed 1 base, with 9 bases lying between them. The CDR3 length is 13 residues. Looked up from germline, CDR1 is SGHTA and CDR2 is FQGNSA. CDR3 coding DNA: TGTGCCAGCAGCAATGGTGGATCCTACGAGCAGTACTTC. It codes for CASSNGGSYEQYF.

The genes are TRBV27 and TRBJ2-2; tentatively, D is TRBD1 or TRBD2 (5 bases each). This CDR3 has 14 amino acids. The V gene lost 9 bases and the J gene lost 0 bases, with 11 bases spanning the gap. Germline CDR1 MNHEY, CDR2 SMNVEV (reference sequence). The CDR3 loop reads CASSGTANTGELFF. CDR3 DNA sequence: TGTGCCAGTTCCGGGACGGCGAACACCGGGGAGCTGTTTTTT.

The chain combines TRBV5-8 with TRBJ1-5; no clear D. This CDR3 region has 15 residues. Looked up from germline, CDR1 is SGHTS and CDR2 is YDEGEE. V was clipped by 0 bases and J by 0 bases, with 7 bases between them. The CDR3 is CASSLARSSNQPQHF. CDR3 DNA: TGTGCCAGCAGCTTGGCCCGTAGTAGCAATCAGCCCCAGCATTTT.

This chain links TRBV18 with TRBJ1-4; D unresolved. V shed 3 bases and J shed 11 bases, with 16 bases lying between them. CDR3 length equals 14 residues. CDR1 and CDR2 from the germline V gene are KGHSH and LQKENI. The CDR3 sequence: CASSPPGITDKLFF. The CDR3 DNA follows: TGTGCCAGCTCACCCCCCGGGATCACGGACAAACTGTTTTTT.

V is TRBV5-1 and J is TRBJ1-5; no clear D. The CDR3 runs to 15 residues. Germline-derived CDR1 and CDR2 are SGHRS and YFSETQ. V gave up 0 bases and J gave up 6 bases, with 13 bases separating them. In DNA, the CDR3 is TGCGCCAGCAGCTTGGATGGGCAGGACTTTCAGCCCCAGCATTTT. It encodes CASSLDGQDFQPQHF.

The rearrangement uses TRBV3-1 (or the pseudogene TRBV3-2) and TRBJ1-5; D ambiguous. The CDR3 runs to 19 residues. V was pared by 1 base and J by 7 bases, with 26 bases between. Germline values: CDR1 LGHDT, CDR2 YNNKEL (reference sequence). CDR3 protein: CASSQAEKWCTGLGQPQHF. The CDR3, as DNA: TGTGCCAGCAGCCAAGCGGAGAAATGGTGTACGGGCTTGGGACAGCCCCAGCATTTT.

The genes are TRBV25-1 and TRBJ1-2; 10 positions match TRBD1. Germline loops: CDR1 MGHDK, CDR2 SYGVNS. The CDR3 has 14 residues. V shed 7 bases, J shed 4 bases, and the junction held 6 bases outside the gene matches. This chain's CDR3 is CASMGTGVLYGYTF. CDR3 DNA: TGTGCCAGCATGGGGACAGGGGTTCTCTATGGCTACACCTTC.

This chain uses TRBV7-9 with TRBJ1-4, with D possibly matching TRBD1 (6 bases). Looked up from germline, CDR1 is SEHNR and CDR2 is FQNEAQ (reference sequence). This CDR3 spans 15 amino acids. Trimming took 2 bases from V and 3 from J, leaving 10 bases between them. This CDR3 reads CASSLWQGSNEKLFF. CDR3 DNA sequence: TGTGCCAGCAGCTTATGGCAGGGGTCTAATGAAAAACTGTTTTTT.

The chain is built from TRBV13 and TRBJ1-4; D not resolved. Germline CDR1 and CDR2: PRHDT and FYEKMQ (reference sequence). CDR3 length: 14 amino acids. V shed 3 bases and J shed 5 bases, with 10 bases lying between them. The CDR3 DNA is TGTGCCAGCAGCTTTATGGTCTCCAATGAAAAACTGTTTTTT. It translates to CASSFMVSNEKLFF. The whole variable domain, remainder taken from reference TRBV13 and TRBJ1-4, is AAGVIQSPRHLIKEKRETATLKCYPIPRHDTVYWYQQGPGQDPQFLISFYEKMQSDKGSIPDRFSAQQFSDYHSELNMSSLELGDSALYFCASSFMVSNEKLFFGSGTQLSVL.

For this clone: The same CDR3 is also encoded by other DNA sequences in this sample. V is TRBV18 and J is TRBJ1-1; 7 bases line up with TRBD1. V shed 4 bases, J shed 3 bases, and the junction held 2 bases outside the gene matches. Germline CDR1 and CDR2: KGHSH and LQKENI. The CDR3 totals 13 residues. The CDR3 nucleotides are TGTGCCAGCTCACGACAGGGTGACACTGAAGCTTTCTTT. As protein: CASSRQGDTEAFF.

The chain has TRBV21-1 and TRBJ2-2; TRBD1, as called in the table, went unchecked against the DNA. TRBV21-1 is noted as a pseudogene. This CDR3 comprises 17 residues. The CDR3 coding sequence is TGTGCCAGCAGCAAAGATAGGACAGGGACGAACACCGGGGAGCTGTTTTTT. This translates into CASSKDRTGTNTGELFF.

The chain employs TRBV11-2 and TRBJ2-7; D unclear. The CDR3 is 16 residues long. CDR1 and CDR2 from the germline V gene are SGHAT and FQNNGV. The ends were cut back, 6 bases at V and 1 base at J, with 19 bases in the middle. The CDR3 loop reads CASSVAASSQSYEQYF. The CDR3 DNA follows: TGTGCCAGCAGTGTAGCAGCCAGCTCGCAATCCTACGAGCAGTACTTC.

This chain joins TRBV24-1 and TRBJ2-2; 8 bases are a match to TRBD1. Germline CDR1 KGHDR, CDR2 SFDVKD. With 5 bases clipped from V and 4 bases from J, the junction kept 2 bases outside the gene matches. This CDR3 spans 14 amino acids. For the CDR3, the DNA is TGTGCCACCAGTGCCACAGGGGGCACCGGGGAGCTGTTTTTT. Translating gives CATSATGGTGELFF.

Turning to this clone: Other DNA sequences in the same sample also yield this CDR3. For the CDR3, the DNA is TGTGCCAGTAGTATAGGATACGAGCAGTACTTC. It is translated as CASSIGYEQYF. The chain links TRBV19 to TRBJ2-7; D gene unclear. CDR1 and CDR2 from the germline V gene are LNHDA and SQIVND (reference sequence). V shed 1 base and J shed 4 bases, with 2 bases lying between them. This CDR3 is built from 11 residues.

The chain recombines TRBV18 with TRBJ2-7, with TRBD2 matching over 7 bases. Looked up from germline, CDR1 is KGHSH and CDR2 is LQKENI. J was trimmed by 6 bases and V by 6 bases; bases with no gene match: 17. CDR3 length: 16 amino acids. Here the CDR3 reads CASSRMIRGSLGEQYF. The DNA of the CDR3 is TGTGCCAGCTCGCGTATGATACGCGGGAGTCTAGGCGAGCAGTACTTC.